The 14 T cell receptor beta chains reported below all come from one sample, sequenced in a study of T cell responses to AZD1222 COVID-19 vaccine. Profiling relied on immunoSEQ multiplex PCR, and the TCRdb table lists in-frame clones only, not all of them. This table has roughly 70,000 clones, 82% appearing once. The sample consisted of peripheral blood, taken on day 0 of AZD1222 vaccination. The source of these receptors is an adult in good health.

V usage is TRBV2 and J usage is TRBJ1-1, with a weak D call TRBD1 (5 bases). There are 15 residues in the CDR3. The germline V and J ends were trimmed by 7 bases and 0 bases, with 15 bases remaining between them. From germline, CDR1 is SNHLY and CDR2 FYNNEI. CDR3 nucleotides: TGTGCCAGCACAGGCCAAAAGGACATGAACACTGAAGCTTTCTTT. Translating it yields CASTGQKDMNTEAFF. Full variable domain (rest looked up from reference TRBV2 and TRBJ1-1): EPEVTQTPSHQVTQMGQEVILRCVPISNHLYFYWYRQILGQKVEFLVSFYNNEISEKSEIFDDQFSVERPDGSNFTLKIRSTKLEDSAMYFCASTGQKDMNTEAFFGQGTRLTVV.

The V call is TRBV7-2, the J call TRBJ1-5; D not certain. Trimming took off 0 bases at V and 0 bases at J, with 9 bases between the two ends. The CDR3 totals 16 residues. The germline gives CDR1 SGHTA, CDR2 FQGNSA. CDR3: CASSLAGGYSNQPQHF. The CDR3 DNA sequence: TGTGCCAGCAGCTTAGCGGGCGGATATAGCAATCAGCCCCAGCATTTT.

The chain recombines TRBV7-2 with TRBJ2-4; 12 positions match TRBD2. CDR3 length: 16 amino acids. Germline V lookup: CDR1 SGHTA, CDR2 FQGNSA. V was clipped by 5 bases and J by 8 bases; unmatched bases: 10. The CDR3 reads CASSPDEGLAGDIQYF. As DNA, the CDR3 is TGTGCCAGCAGCCCGGATGAGGGACTAGCGGGCGACATTCAGTACTTC.

The chain carries TRBV2 and TRBJ2-7; 7 bases agree with TRBD2. Unmatched junction bases numbered 5, after V lost 0 bases and J lost 6 bases. CDR3 size: 14 residues. CDR1 is SNHLY, CDR2 FYNNEI, per germline. The CDR3 coding sequence is TGTGCCAGCAGTGAAGCAACTTGGGGGGGCGAGCAGTACTTC. This gives the protein CASSEATWGGEQYF.

This clone was counted a few times. The chain links TRBV6-4 to TRBJ2-2; 9 bases line up with TRBD2. The CDR3 contains 16 residues. Germline V gene data show CDR1 as MRHNA and CDR2 as SNTAGT. Trimming cost V 3 bases and J 0 bases; bases outside gene matches: 2. The CDR3 DNA sequence: TGTGCCAGCAGTGAGGCGGGGGGGACGAACACCGGGGAGCTGTTTTTT. This gives the protein CASSEAGGTNTGELFF.

The rearrangement joins TRBV10-3 to TRBJ1-1; no reliable D call. The CDR3 totals 14 residues. Per germline, CDR1 ENHRY and CDR2 SYGVKD. V lost 0 bases to trimming and J lost 1 base, with 6 bases between them. DNA of the CDR3: TGTGCCATCAGTGAGTCAGGGCGGAACACTGAAGCTTTCTTT. Amino acid sequence: CAISESGRNTEAFF.

The V call is TRBV27, the J call TRBJ2-2; TRBD1 is a possible D gene (6 bases). The V gene's germline CDR1 is MNHEY and CDR2 SMNVEV (reference sequence). V lost 5 bases and J 1 base, leaving 8 bases between the germline ends. The CDR3 covers 14 residues. The CDR3 DNA reads as TGTGCCAGCAGTACCAGGGGGAACACCGGGGAGCTGTTTTTT. Protein product: CASSTRGNTGELFF.

This clone was picked up one time. This chain joins TRBV4-2 and TRBJ1-4; D unresolved. Germline CDR1 and CDR2: LGHNA and YNFKEQ. Trimming took off 9 bases at V and 0 bases at J, with 23 bases between the two ends. The CDR3 has 18 amino acids. CDR3 DNA sequence: TGTGCCAGGACCCAGCGGATTTTCTTAGAAGCAACTAATGAAAAACTGTTTTTT. This codes for CARTQRIFLEATNEKLFF.

The gene calls are TRBV28 and TRBJ1-3, with D maybe TRBD1 (5 bases). Germline V gene sequence: CDR1 MDHEN, CDR2 SYDVKM. V shed 6 bases and J shed 2 bases, with 14 bases lying between them. The CDR3 contains 15 residues. DNA for the CDR3: TGTGCCAGCAGCAGACAGATCTACGCTGGAAACACCATATATTTT. As protein: CASSRQIYAGNTIYF.

The gene calls are TRBV28 and TRBJ2-2; D unclear. Trimming removed 6 bases at V and 4 bases at J, with 6 bases between. Germline V gene data show CDR1 as MDHEN and CDR2 as SYDVKM. The CDR3 totals 12 residues. CDR3 nucleotides: TGTGCCAGCAGACTGATCACCGGGGAGCTGTTTTTT. This codes for CASRLITGELFF. Full variable domain (rest looked up from reference TRBV28 and TRBJ2-2): DVKVTQSSRYLVKRTGEKVFLECVQDMDHENMFWYRQDPGLGLRLIYFSYDVKMKEKGDIPEGYSVSREKKERFSLILESASTNQTSMYLCASRLITGELFFGEGSRLTVL.

CDR3 nucleotides: TGTGCCAGCAGCTCCGGGACAGGGGGGACTGAAGCTTTCTTT. Its protein is CASSSGTGGTEAFF. V usage is TRBV7-2 and J usage is TRBJ1-1, with TRBD1 matching 11 bases. After removal of 4 bases from V and 5 bases from J, the junction contained 3 bases not matched to a gene. The CDR3 loop spans 14 amino acids. CDR1 is SGHTA, CDR2 FQGNSA, per germline.

This clone was picked up a small number of times. The CDR3: CASSVVPGSNQPQHF. CDR3 nucleotide sequence: TGTGCCAGCAGCGTAGTACCAGGCAGCAATCAGCCCCAGCATTTT. The chain links TRBV9 to TRBJ1-5; D not certain. Trimming cost V 0 bases and J 1 base, with 8 bases left between them. Germline CDR1 and CDR2: SGDLS and YYNGEE. The CDR3 runs to 15 residues.

The rearrangement uses TRBV7-9 and TRBJ1-4, with D possibly TRBD1 on 6 matching bases. The V end lost 1 base, the J end lost 8 bases, and 14 bases lay between the germline ends. CDR3 size: 15 residues. Germline CDR1 is SEHNR and CDR2 is FQNEAQ (reference sequence). The CDR3 here is CASSLVGTGYEKLFF. As DNA, the CDR3 is TGTGCCAGCAGCTTAGTGGGCACAGGGTACGAAAAACTGTTTTTT. The whole variable domain, filled in from reference TRBV7-9 and TRBJ1-4, reads DTGVSQNPRHKITKRGQNVTFRCDPISEHNRLYWYRQTLGQGPEFLTYFQNEAQLEKSRLLSDRFSAERPKGSFSTLEIQRTEQGDSAMYLCASSLVGTGYEKLFFGSGTQLSVL.

The chain couples TRBV6-4 to TRBJ1-1; D unclear. Deletions cut 2 bases from V and 6 bases from J, with 16 bases between. The germline gives CDR1 MRHNA, CDR2 SNTAGT. CDR3 length: 15 residues. The CDR3 loop is CASSDNWVGFAEAFF. For the CDR3, the DNA is TGTGCCAGCAGTGACAATTGGGTCGGGTTCGCTGAAGCTTTCTTT.